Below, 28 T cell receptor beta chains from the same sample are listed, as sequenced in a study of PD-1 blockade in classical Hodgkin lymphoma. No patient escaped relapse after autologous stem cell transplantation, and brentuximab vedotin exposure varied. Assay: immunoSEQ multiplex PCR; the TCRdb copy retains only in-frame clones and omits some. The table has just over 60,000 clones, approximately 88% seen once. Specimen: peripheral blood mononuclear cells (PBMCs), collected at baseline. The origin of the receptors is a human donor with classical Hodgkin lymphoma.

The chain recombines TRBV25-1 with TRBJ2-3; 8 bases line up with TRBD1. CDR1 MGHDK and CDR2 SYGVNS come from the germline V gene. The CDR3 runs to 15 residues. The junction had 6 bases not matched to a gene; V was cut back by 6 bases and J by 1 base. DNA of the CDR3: TGTGCCAGCAGAACGGACAGGGCTGGCACAGATACGCAGTATTTT. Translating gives CASRTDRAGTDTQYF.

The CDR3: CSVERQLNTEAFF. CDR3 nucleotides: TGCAGCGTTGAACGGCAACTCAACACTGAAGCTTTCTTT. The chain combines TRBV29-1 with TRBJ1-1; no firm D call. Germline loops: CDR1 SQVTM, CDR2 ANQGSEA. The CDR3 has 13 amino acids. V was shortened by 2 bases and J by 2 bases, with 9 bases between the two germline ends.

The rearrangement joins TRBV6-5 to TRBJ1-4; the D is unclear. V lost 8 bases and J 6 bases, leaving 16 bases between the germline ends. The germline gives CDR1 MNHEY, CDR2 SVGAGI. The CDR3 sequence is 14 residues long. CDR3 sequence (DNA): TGTGCCAGCGCCAGAGGCGGATTTTATGAAAAACTGTTTTTT. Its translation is CASARGGFYEKLFF.

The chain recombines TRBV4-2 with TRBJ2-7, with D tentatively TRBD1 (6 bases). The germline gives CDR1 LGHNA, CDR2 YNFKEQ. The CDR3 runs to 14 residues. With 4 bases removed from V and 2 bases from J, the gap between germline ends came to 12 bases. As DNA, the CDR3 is TGTGCCAGCAGCCTAACAGGGACCCCCTACGAGCAGTACTTC. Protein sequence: CASSLTGTPYEQYF.

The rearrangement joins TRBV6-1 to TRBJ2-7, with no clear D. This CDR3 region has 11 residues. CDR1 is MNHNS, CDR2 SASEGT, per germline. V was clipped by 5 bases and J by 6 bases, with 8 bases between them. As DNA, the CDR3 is TGTGCCAGCAGTTATGCGAGCGAGCAGTACTTC. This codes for CASSYASEQYF.

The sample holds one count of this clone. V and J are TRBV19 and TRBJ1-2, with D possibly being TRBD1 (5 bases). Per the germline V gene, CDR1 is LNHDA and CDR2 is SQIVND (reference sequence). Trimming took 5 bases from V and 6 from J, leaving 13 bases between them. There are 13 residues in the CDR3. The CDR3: CASSGAGLNGYTF. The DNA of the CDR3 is TGTGCCAGTAGTGGGGCAGGTCTGAATGGCTACACCTTC.

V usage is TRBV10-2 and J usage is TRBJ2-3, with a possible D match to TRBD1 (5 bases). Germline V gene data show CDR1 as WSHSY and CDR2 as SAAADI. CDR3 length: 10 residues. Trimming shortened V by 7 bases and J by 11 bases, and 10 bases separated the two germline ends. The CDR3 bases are TGCGCCAGCAAGGGGCCTGGGCAGTATTTT. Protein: CASKGPGQYF.

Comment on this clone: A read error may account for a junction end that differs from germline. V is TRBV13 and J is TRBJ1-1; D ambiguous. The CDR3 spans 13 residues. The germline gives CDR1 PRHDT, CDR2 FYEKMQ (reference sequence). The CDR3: CASTLTENTEAFF. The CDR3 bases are TGTGCCAGCACCTTAACCGAGAACACTGAAGCTTTCTTT. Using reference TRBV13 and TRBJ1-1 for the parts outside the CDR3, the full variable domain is AAGVIQSPRHLIKEKRETATLKCYPIPRHDTVYWYQQGPGQDPQFLISFYEKMQSDKGSIPDRFSAQQFSDYHSELNMSSLELGDSALYFCASTLTENTEAFFGQGTRLTVV.

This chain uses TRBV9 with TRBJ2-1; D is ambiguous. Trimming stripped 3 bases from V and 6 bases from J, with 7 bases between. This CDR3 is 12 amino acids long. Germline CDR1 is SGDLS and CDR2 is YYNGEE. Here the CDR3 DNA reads TGTGCCAGCAGCGCCCCTATCAATGAGCAGTTCTTC. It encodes CASSAPINEQFF.

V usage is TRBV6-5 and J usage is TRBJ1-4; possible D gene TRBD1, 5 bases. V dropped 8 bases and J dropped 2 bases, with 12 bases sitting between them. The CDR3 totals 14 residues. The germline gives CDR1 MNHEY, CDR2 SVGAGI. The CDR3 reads CASRGRGTNEKLFF. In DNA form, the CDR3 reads TGTGCCAGCCGAGGGCGGGGGACTAATGAAAAACTGTTTTTT.

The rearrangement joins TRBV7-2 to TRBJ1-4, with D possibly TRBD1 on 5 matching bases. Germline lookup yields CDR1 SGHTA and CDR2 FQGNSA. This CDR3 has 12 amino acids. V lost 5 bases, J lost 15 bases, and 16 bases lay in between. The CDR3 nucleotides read TGTGCCAGCAGCCCTCCCGGGGGAGGGGTGTTTTTT. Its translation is CASSPPGGGVFF.

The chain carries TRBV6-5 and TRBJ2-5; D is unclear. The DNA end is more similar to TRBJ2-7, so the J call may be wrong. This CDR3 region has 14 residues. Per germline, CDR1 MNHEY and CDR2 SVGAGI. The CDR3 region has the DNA TGTGCCACTTGCTTAGGTCCTGGCCCCTACGAGCAGTACTTC. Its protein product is CATCLGPGPYEQYF.

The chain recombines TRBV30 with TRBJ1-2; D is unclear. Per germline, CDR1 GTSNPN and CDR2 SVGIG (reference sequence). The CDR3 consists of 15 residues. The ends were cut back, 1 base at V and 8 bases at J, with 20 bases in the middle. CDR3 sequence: CAWSALMEAPDGYTF. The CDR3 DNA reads TGTGCCTGGAGTGCCCTAATGGAGGCCCCTGACGGCTACACCTTC.

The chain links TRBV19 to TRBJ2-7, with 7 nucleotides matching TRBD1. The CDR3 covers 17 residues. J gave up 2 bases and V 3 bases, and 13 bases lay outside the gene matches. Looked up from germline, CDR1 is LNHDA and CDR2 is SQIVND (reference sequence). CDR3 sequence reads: CASSMRHRGAPTYEQYF. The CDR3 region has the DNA TGTGCCAGTAGTATGCGGCACAGGGGAGCCCCCACCTACGAGCAGTACTTC.

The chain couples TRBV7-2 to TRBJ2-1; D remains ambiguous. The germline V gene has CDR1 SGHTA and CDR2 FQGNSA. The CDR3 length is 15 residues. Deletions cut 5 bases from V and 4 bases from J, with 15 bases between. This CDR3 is CASSPYGNGYNEQFF. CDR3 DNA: TGTGCCAGCAGCCCCTACGGTAATGGGTACAATGAGCAGTTCTTC.

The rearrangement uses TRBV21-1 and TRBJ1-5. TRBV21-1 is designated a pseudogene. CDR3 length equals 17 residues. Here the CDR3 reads CASSNDEWVYSNQPQHF. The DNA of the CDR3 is TGTGCCAGCAGCAATGATGAATGGGTTTATAGCAATCAGCCCCAGCATTTT.

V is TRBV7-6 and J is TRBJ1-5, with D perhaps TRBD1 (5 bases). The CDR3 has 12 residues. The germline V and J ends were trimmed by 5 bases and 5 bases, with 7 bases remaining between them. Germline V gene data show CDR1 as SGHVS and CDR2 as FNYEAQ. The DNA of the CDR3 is TGTGCCAGCAGCCAGACAGATCAGCCCCAGCATTTT. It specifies CASSQTDQPQHF.

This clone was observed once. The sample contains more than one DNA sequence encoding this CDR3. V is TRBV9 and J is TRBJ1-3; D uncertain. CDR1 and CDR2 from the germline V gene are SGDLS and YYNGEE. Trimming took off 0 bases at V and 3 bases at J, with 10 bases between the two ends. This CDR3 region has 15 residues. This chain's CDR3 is CASSVAHVLGNTIYF. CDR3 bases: TGTGCCAGCAGCGTAGCCCACGTACTTGGAAACACCATATATTTT.

The CDR3 sequence is CASIMWSGAHEQYF. CDR3 nucleotides: TGTGCCAGCATCATGTGGTCAGGGGCCCACGAGCAGTACTTC. This sequence joins TRBV5-5 and TRBJ2-7; a possible D gene is TRBD1 (6 bases). Germline loops: CDR1 SGHKS, CDR2 YYEKEE (reference sequence). The CDR3 covers 14 residues. V gave up 6 bases and J gave up 5 bases, with 18 bases separating them.

The CDR3 region is CASSPSQSSYEQYF. The CDR3, as DNA: TGTGCCAGCAGCCCCTCACAGAGCTCCTACGAGCAGTACTTC. The chain joins TRBV11-3 to TRBJ2-7; no clear D. The CDR3 is 14 amino acids. Trimming took 5 bases from V and 0 from J, leaving 11 bases between them. Germline assignment: CDR1 SGHNT and CDR2 YENEEA.

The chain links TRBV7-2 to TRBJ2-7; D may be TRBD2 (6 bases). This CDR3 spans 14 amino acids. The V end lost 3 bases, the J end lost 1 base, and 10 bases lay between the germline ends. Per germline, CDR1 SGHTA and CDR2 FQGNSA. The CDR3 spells CASSFRLVSYEQYF. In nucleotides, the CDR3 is TGTGCCAGCAGCTTTCGACTAGTTTCCTACGAGCAGTACTTC.

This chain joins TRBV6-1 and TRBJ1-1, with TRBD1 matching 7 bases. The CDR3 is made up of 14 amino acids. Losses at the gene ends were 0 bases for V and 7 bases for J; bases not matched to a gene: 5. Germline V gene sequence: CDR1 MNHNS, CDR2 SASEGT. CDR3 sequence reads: CASSEALGTDEAFF. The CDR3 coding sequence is TGTGCCAGCAGTGAAGCGTTAGGGACAGATGAAGCTTTCTTT.

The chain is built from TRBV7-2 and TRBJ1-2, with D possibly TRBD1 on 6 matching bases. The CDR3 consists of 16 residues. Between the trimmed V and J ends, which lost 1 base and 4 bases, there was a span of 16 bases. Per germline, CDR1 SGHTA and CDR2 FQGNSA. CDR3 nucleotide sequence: TGTGCCAGCAGCTTAGGGGGCCCAGGGGCCCTCTATGGCTACACCTTC. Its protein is CASSLGGPGALYGYTF. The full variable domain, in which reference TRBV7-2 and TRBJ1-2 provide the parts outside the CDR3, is GAGVSQSPSNKVTEKGKDVELRCDPISGHTALYWYRQSLGQGLEFLIYFQGNSAPDKSGLPSDRFSAERTGGSVSTLTIQRTQQEDSAVYLCASSLGGPGALYGYTFGSGTRLTVV.

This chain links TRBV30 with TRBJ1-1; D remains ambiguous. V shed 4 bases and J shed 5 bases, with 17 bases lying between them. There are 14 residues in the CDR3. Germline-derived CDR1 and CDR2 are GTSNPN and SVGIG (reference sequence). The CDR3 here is CAWTPPFSGTEAFF. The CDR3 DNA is TGTGCCTGGACCCCACCCTTTTCGGGGACTGAAGCTTTCTTT.

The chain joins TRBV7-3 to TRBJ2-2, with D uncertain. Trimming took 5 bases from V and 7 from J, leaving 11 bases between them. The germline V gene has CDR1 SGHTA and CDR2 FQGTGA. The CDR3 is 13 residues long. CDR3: CASSTPAGGELFF. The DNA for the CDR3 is TGTGCCAGCAGCACACCGGCAGGCGGGGAGCTGTTTTTT.

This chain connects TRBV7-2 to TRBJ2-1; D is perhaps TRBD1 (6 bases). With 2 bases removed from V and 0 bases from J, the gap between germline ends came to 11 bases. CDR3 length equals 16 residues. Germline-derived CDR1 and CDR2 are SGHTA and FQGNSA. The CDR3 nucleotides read TGTGCCAGCAGCTTATTTTGGGACATCTCCTACAATGAGCAGTTCTTC. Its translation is CASSLFWDISYNEQFF.

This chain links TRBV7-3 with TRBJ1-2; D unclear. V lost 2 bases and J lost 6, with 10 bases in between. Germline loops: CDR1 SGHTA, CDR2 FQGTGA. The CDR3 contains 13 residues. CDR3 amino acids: CASSLGSGDGYTF. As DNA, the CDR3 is TGTGCCAGCAGCTTAGGGTCCGGGGATGGCTACACCTTC.

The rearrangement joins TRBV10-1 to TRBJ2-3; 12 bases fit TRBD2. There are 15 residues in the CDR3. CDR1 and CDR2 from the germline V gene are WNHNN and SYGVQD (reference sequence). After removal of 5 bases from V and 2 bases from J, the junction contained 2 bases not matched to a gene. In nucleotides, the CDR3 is TGCGCCAGCAGTCCTAGCGGGGGGGACACAGATACGCAGTATTTT. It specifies CASSPSGGDTDTQYF.